This T cell receptor beta chain was profiled in a study of T cells after yellow fever vaccination. Overall study results and limits: The study noted that FACS-sorted repertoires could contain abundant clonotypes contaminating from the bulk population.

Points on this clonotype: What it recognizes is unknown.

TCRdb ran MiXCR on the 5' RACE reads and lists one entry per CDR3 protein. The sample records 250,000 to 350,000 distinct CDR3 sequences, 4% to 5.5% being singletons. In germline, CDR1 is LNHNV, CDR2 YYDKDF (reference sequence). V shed 5 bases, J shed 7 bases, and the junction held 6 bases outside the gene matches. This CDR3 is built from 13 residues. The source of this sequence is a man in his late teens or twenties who received the YFV17D yellow fever vaccine. The rearrangement uses TRBV15 and TRBJ2-5; 8 positions match TRBD2. Here the sequenced sample was PBMCs, taken 15 days after the yellow fever booster vaccination. Here the CDR3 reads CATSVGGAGTQYF. The DNA for the CDR3 is TGTGCCACCAGCGTCGGGGGGGCCGGGACCCAGTACTTC.